Listed here is a single T cell receptor beta chain. Primers included in the PCR were 60 Vbeta and 13 Jbeta primers. Some clones are missing from TCRdb's copy, which holds only in-frame ones; the method was immunoSEQ multiplex PCR. The sample lists about 160,000 clones, 70% to 85% seen once, with about 4.5% in the top ten. Per the germline V gene, CDR1 is SEHNR and CDR2 is FQNEAQ (reference sequence). Trimming removed 5 bases from V and 0 bases from J; junction bases left unmatched: 4. The CDR3 extends over 15 amino acids. The data were obtained in a study of cytomegalovirus exposure and HLA in healthy donors.

The clonotype comes from a man aged 40-49 years in good health and CMV-seronegative. J is TRBJ2-3 and V is TRBV7-9, with TRBD1 identical over 8 bases. Sequencing used PBMCs. CDR3 bases: TGTGCCAGCAGCCCAGACAGGGGAAGCACAGATACGCAGTATTTT. Its translation is CASSPDRGSTDTQYF.